This T cell receptor (beta chain) is drawn from a study of identical twins. With template switching, a universal primer site was added, and the cDNA carried unique molecular identifiers. From the 5' RACE reads, TCRdb called clonotypes with MiXCR, one entry per CDR3 protein. The sample shows 700,000 to 950,000 distinct CDR3 sequences, approximately 13% of them seen only once. V was pared by 8 bases and J by 4 bases, with 11 bases between. Looked up from germline, CDR1 is DFQATT and CDR2 is SNEGSKA (reference sequence). This CDR3 is built from 11 residues. These data are also associated with another study on yellow fever vaccine responses in identical twins.

Input material: PBMCs. The receptor was derived from a woman aged 18-29 years in good health. The chain employs TRBV20-1 and TRBJ1-1, with no clear D. CDR3 nucleotide sequence: TGCAGTCCTTACAAGGGCACTGAAGCTTTCTTT. The encoded protein is CSPYKGTEAFF.